A single sample is the source of the 24 T cell receptor beta chains below, sequenced in a study of Graves' ophthalmopathy and Graves' hyperthyroidism. TCR beta CDR3 regions were amplified from RNA transcripts. The first-round RT-PCR employed HTBI primers together with the Qiagen OneStep RT-PCR kit. A multiplex PCR was then performed as the second round. Each CDR3 protein gets one entry after TCRdb re-called the multiplex PCR reads with MiXCR. The data hold about 740,000 distinct CDR3 sequences, with 40% observed a single time. The material sequenced was peripheral blood. The receptors derive from an adult man with Graves' ophthalmopathy.

This clonotype was observed a single time. The V gene is TRBV7-2, the J gene TRBJ2-7; 13 nucleotides agree with TRBD2. V was clipped by 5 bases and J by 3 bases; unmatched bases: 10. CDR1 SGHTA and CDR2 FQGNSA come from the germline V gene. CDR3 length: 17 amino acids. This CDR3 reads CASSPRLAGGGYYEQYF. In nucleotides, the CDR3 is TGTGCCAGCAGCCCAAGACTAGCGGGGGGCGGTTACTACGAGCAGTACTTC.

This clonotype was seen many times. The chain joins TRBV15 to TRBJ1-3; no firm D call. Trimming pared 2 bases from V and 8 bases from J, leaving 10 bases between. Germline values: CDR1 LNHNV, CDR2 YYDKDF (reference sequence). The CDR3 has 13 amino acids. The CDR3 protein is CATSRRPSYTIYF. In nucleotides, the CDR3 is TGTGCCACCAGCAGACGTCCCTCCTACACCATATATTTT.

This clonotype showed up many times. The V and J genes are TRBV9 and TRBJ1-1; D gene unclear. Germline-derived CDR1 and CDR2 are SGDLS and YYNGEE. Trimming pared 1 base from V and 1 base from J, leaving 8 bases between. There are 14 residues in the CDR3. CDR3 protein: CASSVFPQNTEAFF. DNA of the CDR3: TGTGCCAGCAGCGTATTTCCTCAGAACACTGAAGCTTTCTTT.

The J gene is TRBJ1-2, the V gene TRBV5-5, with 7 bases that match TRBD1. This CDR3 region has 18 residues. Trimming at V came to 0 bases and at J to 8 bases, leaving 19 bases not matched to a gene. CDR1 SGHKS and CDR2 YYEKEE come from the germline V gene (reference sequence). CDR3: CASSLASGQTGLRRGYTF. CDR3 DNA: TGTGCCAGCAGCTTGGCCTCGGGACAGACCGGACTACGTCGGGGCTACACCTTC.

This clonotype was counted many times. This rearrangement joins TRBV10-1 to TRBJ2-7; D is unclear. CDR1 WNHNN and CDR2 SYGVQD come from the germline V gene (reference sequence). V lost 8 bases, J lost 3 bases, and 2 bases lay in between. This CDR3 region has 9 residues. The CDR3: CASCYEQYF. The CDR3 region has the DNA TGCGCCAGCTGCTACGAGCAGTACTTC.

This clonotype was detected many times. The chain uses TRBV9 and TRBJ1-3, with D perhaps matching TRBD1 (5 bases). Germline lookup yields CDR1 SGDLS and CDR2 YYNGEE. Trimming stripped 7 bases from V and 0 bases from J, with 14 bases between. This CDR3 is built from 15 residues. The chain's CDR3 is CASASGGASGNTIYF. CDR3 sequence (DNA): TGTGCCAGCGCCTCCGGCGGGGCCTCTGGAAACACCATATATTTT.

This clonotype was observed at least ten times. This chain links TRBV9 with TRBJ1-2; 8 bases line up with TRBD1. Germline assignment: CDR1 SGDLS and CDR2 YYNGEE. Trimming took 1 base from V and 6 from J; bases not matched to a gene: 5. CDR3 length: 14 residues. In DNA form, the CDR3 reads TGTGCCAGCAGCGTAACGGGACAGGCCCATGGCTACACCTTC. This sequence encodes CASSVTGQAHGYTF.

This clonotype was counted a few times. The V and J genes are TRBV2 and TRBJ2-5; the D call may be TRBD1 or TRBD2 (5 bases each). This CDR3 has 14 amino acids. Trimming took off 7 bases at V and 5 bases at J, with 17 bases between the two ends. Germline V gene lookup returns CDR1 SNHLY and CDR2 FYNNEI. The CDR3 spells CASTRLGEGETQYF. In DNA form, the CDR3 reads TGTGCCAGCACTAGGTTAGGAGAGGGGGAGACCCAGTACTTC. The full variable domain, in which reference TRBV2 and TRBJ2-5 provide the parts outside the CDR3, is EPEVTQTPSHQVTQMGQEVILRCVPISNHLYFYWYRQILGQKVEFLVSFYNNEISEKSEIFDDQFSVERPDGSNFTLKIRSTKLEDSAMYFCASTRLGEGETQYFGPGTRLLVL.

This clonotype was picked up a small number of times. The chain uses TRBV7-9 and TRBJ2-7; D may be TRBD1 or TRBD2 (5 bases each). The V gene lost 3 bases and the J gene lost 0 bases, with 12 bases spanning the gap. The CDR3 spans 15 residues. Germline V gives CDR1 SEHNR, CDR2 FQNEAQ (reference sequence). The CDR3 protein is CASSLGTQSSYEQYF. The CDR3 DNA is TGTGCCAGCAGCTTGGGGACCCAGAGCTCCTACGAGCAGTACTTC.

In its sample, this clonotype was seen a few times. The rearrangement links TRBV2 to TRBJ1-6; the D gene is possibly TRBD1 (5 bases). The CDR3 loop spans 18 amino acids. Germline V lookup: CDR1 SNHLY, CDR2 FYNNEI. Deletions cut 3 bases from V and 0 bases from J, with 15 bases between. This CDR3 is CASSEDNWEVSYNSPLHF. The CDR3 bases are TGTGCCAGCAGTGAGGACAATTGGGAGGTCTCCTATAATTCACCCCTCCACTTT.

Concerning this clonotype: A much more abundant neighbour one base away suggests this may be a read error. V gene TRBV7-9 combines with J gene TRBJ2-5; D unclear. V dropped 3 bases and J dropped 9 bases, with 11 bases sitting between them. The CDR3 has 12 amino acids. Per the germline V gene, CDR1 is SEHNR and CDR2 is FQNEAQ (reference sequence). In DNA form, the CDR3 reads TGTGCCAGCAGCTTCAAAACCTCGGCCCAGTACTTC. Translating gives CASSFKTSAQYF.

This chain joins TRBV5-1 and TRBJ1-2; 8 bases line up with TRBD1. The CDR3 has 15 residues. J lost 0 bases, V lost 5 bases, and 6 bases had no gene match. The germline V gene encodes CDR1 SGHRS and CDR2 YFSETQ. CDR3 residues: CASSSQGATNYGYTF. The CDR3 DNA sequence: TGCGCCAGCAGTTCCCAGGGGGCCACTAACTATGGCTACACCTTC.

There are a few counts of this clonotype. The rearrangement links TRBV2 to TRBJ2-6; D gene ambiguous. Trimming shortened V by 4 bases and J by 0 bases, and 13 bases separated the two germline ends. The germline CDR1 and CDR2 sequences are SNHLY and FYNNEI. This CDR3 is 17 amino acids long. DNA for the CDR3: TGTGCCAGCAGTGGTAGTAAAAGTAGCTCTGGGGCCAACGTCCTGACTTTC. Its protein is CASSGSKSSSGANVLTF.

V usage is TRBV19 and J usage is TRBJ2-3; 9 bases match TRBD2. Germline assignment: CDR1 LNHDA and CDR2 SQIVND (reference sequence). With 10 bases clipped from V and 1 base from J, the junction kept 15 bases outside the gene matches. There are 17 residues in the CDR3. The CDR3 DNA sequence: TGTGCCACCAGAAGATCCCGCGGGGGGGGAGGCACAGATACGCAGTATTTT. Amino acids: CATRRSRGGGGTDTQYF.

This rearrangement joins TRBV14 to TRBJ1-4; D is undetermined. Between the trimmed V and J ends, which lost 3 bases and 5 bases, there was a span of 10 bases. Per the germline V gene, CDR1 is SGHDN and CDR2 is FVKESK. The CDR3 is 14 amino acids. CDR3 nucleotides: TGTGCCAGCAGCCAGGTGGGCGGGAATGAAAAACTGTTTTTT. Amino acid sequence: CASSQVGGNEKLFF. The full variable domain, its missing parts supplied by reference TRBV14 and TRBJ1-4, is EAGVTQFPSHSVIEKGQTVTLRCDPISGHDNLYWYRRVMGKEIKFLLHFVKESKQDESGMPNNRFLAERTGGTYSTLKVQPAELEDSGVYFCASSQVGGNEKLFFGSGTQLSVL.

The V call is TRBV20-1, the J call TRBJ1-3; D is possibly TRBD1 (6 bases). The CDR3 sequence is 18 residues long. Germline lookup yields CDR1 DFQATT and CDR2 SNEGSKA (reference sequence). Between the trimmed V and J ends, which lost 6 bases and 0 bases, there was a span of 24 bases. CDR3 sequence (DNA): TGCAGTGCCCGGGAGCTGACAGGCAGTTCTCTCTCTGGAAACACCATATATTTT. The encoded protein is CSARELTGSSLSGNTIYF.

This clonotype was counted many times. The rearrangement uses TRBV19 and TRBJ1-1, with TRBD1 as a possible D gene (5 bases). The V and J ends lost 5 bases and 10 bases respectively, with 14 bases between them. There are 12 residues in the CDR3. Germline values: CDR1 LNHDA, CDR2 SQIVND (reference sequence). In nucleotides, the CDR3 is TGTGCCAGTAGTGGGGCAGGAGGAATAGCTTTCTTT. Translation: CASSGAGGIAFF.

This clonotype was counted many times. The chain joins TRBV7-6 to TRBJ2-2, with D perhaps matching TRBD1 (5 bases). Germline values: CDR1 SGHVS, CDR2 FNYEAQ. Trimming left V 1 base short and J 2 bases short, with 11 bases between. This CDR3 comprises 16 residues. The CDR3 is CASSLGGAANTGELFF. CDR3 nucleotide sequence: TGTGCCAGCAGCTTAGGTGGGGCAGCAAACACCGGGGAGCTGTTTTTT.

The chain employs TRBV15 and TRBJ2-7; the D is unclear. The germline CDR1 and CDR2 sequences are LNHNV and YYDKDF (reference sequence). V dropped 1 base and J dropped 7 bases, with 20 bases sitting between them. The CDR3 totals 16 residues. CDR3 residues: CATSRVGGSLGNEQYF. CDR3 DNA sequence: TGTGCCACCAGCAGAGTAGGTGGCAGCCTTGGGAATGAGCAGTACTTC.

This chain joins TRBV11-2 and TRBJ2-7; D is unresolved. V shed 5 bases and J shed 1 base, with 12 bases lying between them. CDR1 and CDR2 from the germline V gene are SGHAT and FQNNGV. The CDR3 loop spans 14 amino acids. The CDR3: CASSPLERSYEQYF. The CDR3 DNA reads as TGTGCCAGCAGCCCCCTCGAGAGATCCTACGAGCAGTACTTC.

The rearrangement links TRBV25-1 to TRBJ2-1, with a weak D call TRBD1 (6 bases). Trimming removed 10 bases at V and 8 bases at J, with 18 bases between. Germline CDR1 MGHDK, CDR2 SYGVNS. There are 13 residues in the CDR3. This CDR3 reads CATWITGRDEQFF. The CDR3 DNA sequence: TGTGCCACCTGGATAACAGGGCGGGATGAGCAGTTCTTC.

There are a few counts of this clonotype. J is TRBJ2-7 and V is TRBV9; TRBD2 aligns across 10 bases. Germline V gene lookup returns CDR1 SGDLS and CDR2 YYNGEE. The V and J ends lost 4 bases and 7 bases, in that order; junction bases with no gene match: 11. The CDR3 consists of 15 residues. In DNA form, the CDR3 reads TGTGCCAGCAGCCATCTAGCGGGAGCCCCACGGGAGCAGTACTTC. It yields the protein CASSHLAGAPREQYF.

V and J are TRBV19 and TRBJ2-5; perhaps TRBD1 as D (5 bases). The CDR3 spans 13 residues. Trimming left V 3 bases short and J 5 bases short, with 10 bases between. The V gene's germline CDR1 is LNHDA and CDR2 SQIVND (reference sequence). In nucleotides, the CDR3 is TGTGCCAGTAGTATCTTGGGGCGGGAGACCCAGTACTTC. Translation gives CASSILGRETQYF.

This clonotype showed up many times. The chain's CDR3 is CSVDRGRGGRETQYF. The CDR3 DNA is TGCAGCGTTGACAGGGGCAGGGGAGGCAGGGAGACCCAGTACTTC. V gene TRBV29-1 combines with J gene TRBJ2-5; D possibly uses TRBD1 or TRBD2 (6 bases each). V shed 3 bases and J shed 5 bases, with 19 bases lying between them. Germline loops: CDR1 SQVTM, CDR2 ANQGSEA. The CDR3 consists of 15 residues. Full variable domain (missing parts from reference TRBV29-1 and TRBJ2-5): SAVISQKPSRDICQRGTSLTIQCQVDSQVTMMFWYRQQPGQSLTLIATANQGSEATYESGFVIDKFPISRPNLTFSTLTVSNMSPEDSSIYLCSVDRGRGGRETQYFGPGTRLLVL.